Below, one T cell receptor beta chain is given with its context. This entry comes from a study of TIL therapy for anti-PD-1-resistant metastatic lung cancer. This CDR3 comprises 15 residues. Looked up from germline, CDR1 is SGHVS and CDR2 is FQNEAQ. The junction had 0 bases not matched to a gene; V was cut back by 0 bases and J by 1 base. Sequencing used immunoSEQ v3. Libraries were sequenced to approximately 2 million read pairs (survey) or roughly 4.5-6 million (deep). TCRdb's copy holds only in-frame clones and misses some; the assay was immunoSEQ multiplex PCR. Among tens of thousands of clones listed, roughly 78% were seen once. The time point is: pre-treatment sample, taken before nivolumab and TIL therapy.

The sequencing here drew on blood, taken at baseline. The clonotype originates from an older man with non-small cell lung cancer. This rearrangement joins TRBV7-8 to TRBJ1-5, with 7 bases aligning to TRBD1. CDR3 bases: TGTGCCAGCAGCTTAGCAGGGGGCAGCAATCAGCCCCAGCATTTT. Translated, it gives CASSLAGGSNQPQHF.